The 28 T cell receptor beta chains below come from one sample, sequenced in a study of blood T cells in healthy people across ages (dated by TCRdb to about 2015). Library generation was performed with 5' RACE. Sequencing instrument: Illumina HiSeq 2500. A second PCR of about 7 to 12 cycles was run with a J-beta primer mix and a sample-barcoded 5' primer. In-frame beta chains were kept once TCRdb had trimmed the public reads at Q25 with fastp and called clones with MiXCR. When rows share a CDR3 protein, they turn into one entry using the most common DNA and genes. This sample lists 450,000 to 700,000 distinct CDR3 sequences; approximately 27% were detected once. The top ten constitute approximately 17% of the sample. Sequenced sample: blood. Source of these receptors: an older woman in good health.

This chain links TRBV20-1 with TRBJ2-3; D remains unclear. V was pared by 1 base and J by 4 bases, with 18 bases between. The germline gives CDR1 DFQATT, CDR2 SNEGSKA (reference sequence). The CDR3 consists of 16 residues. CDR3 sequence: CSARARHGTVPDTQYF. Written as DNA, the CDR3 is TGCAGTGCTAGAGCTCGGCATGGTACTGTGCCAGATACGCAGTATTTT.

This clonotype was counted many times. The chain couples TRBV27 to TRBJ2-1; 7 nucleotides agree with TRBD2. This CDR3 spans 11 amino acids. Germline CDR1 is MNHEY and CDR2 is SMNVEV (reference sequence). J was trimmed by 10 bases and V by 7 bases; bases with no gene match: 4. For the CDR3, the DNA is TGTGCCAGCACGAGGCGGGGGGAGCAGTTCTTC. This codes for CASTRRGEQFF.

The chain uses TRBV25-1 and TRBJ1-1; D gene unclear. The germline V gene encodes CDR1 MGHDK and CDR2 SYGVNS. This CDR3 spans 14 amino acids. The germline V and J ends were trimmed by 2 bases and 4 bases, with 11 bases remaining between them. In nucleotides, the CDR3 is TGTGCCAGCAGTGAACAAGAGGGTAGCACTGAAGCTTTCTTT. Protein product: CASSEQEGSTEAFF.

The chain combines TRBV7-2 with TRBJ2-1; 10 bases match TRBD2. Germline V gene sequence: CDR1 SGHTA, CDR2 FQGNSA. V lost 9 bases to trimming and J lost 9 bases; unmatched junction nucleotides: 11. The CDR3 is 14 residues long. The chain's CDR3 is CASQSGGASTEQFF. In nucleotides, the CDR3 is TGTGCCAGTCAGAGCGGGGGGGCGTCGACTGAGCAGTTCTTC.

This chain joins TRBV12-3 or TRBV12-4 and TRBJ2-3, with a possible D match to TRBD1 (6 bases). CDR3 length equals 15 residues. Trimming shortened V by 6 bases and J by 0 bases, and 13 bases separated the two germline ends. The CDR3 region is CASRLQGFSTDTQYF. CDR3 nucleotides: TGTGCCAGCAGGCTACAGGGCTTTAGCACAGATACGCAGTATTTT.

The chain carries TRBV6-2 or TRBV6-3 and TRBJ2-5; 8 positions agree with TRBD2. V gave up 5 bases and J gave up 2 bases; unmatched junction bases: 10. The germline V gene encodes CDR1 MNHEY and CDR2 SVGEGT. CDR3 length: 16 amino acids. The chain's CDR3 is CASSPPSSGGQETQYF. Here the CDR3 DNA reads TGTGCCAGCAGTCCCCCGAGCAGCGGGGGTCAAGAGACCCAGTACTTC.

This clonotype was seen only a few times. The chain joins TRBV4-2 to TRBJ2-1, with 9 bases that match TRBD2. The V segment lost 2 bases and the J segment 6 bases; nucleotides outside the gene matches: 11. This CDR3 is 17 amino acids long. Germline values: CDR1 LGHNA, CDR2 YNFKEQ. This CDR3 is CASSQSLAGAHFNEQFF. The CDR3 DNA reads as TGTGCCAGCAGCCAATCCTTAGCGGGGGCCCACTTCAATGAGCAGTTCTTC.

This clonotype came up a few times. J is TRBJ1-6 and V is TRBV11-3; 8 bases are shared with TRBD1. This CDR3 has 17 amino acids. Germline CDR1 and CDR2: SGHNT and YENEEA. V shed 5 bases, J shed 7 bases, and the junction held 13 bases outside the gene matches. In DNA, the CDR3 is TGTGCCAGCAGCCTAGGACAGGGAGCCCTAAGCAATTCACCCCTCCACTTT. Residues: CASSLGQGALSNSPLHF.

In this sample, this clonotype turned up many times. The chain links TRBV10-3 to TRBJ2-5, with a possible D match to TRBD2 (5 bases). The CDR3 extends over 15 amino acids. Trimming took off 0 bases at V and 7 bases at J, with 15 bases between the two ends. Germline CDR1 is ENHRY and CDR2 is SYGVKD. The CDR3 DNA is TGTGCCATCAGTGAGTCGAATGGGCCTGCGGGGACCCAGTACTTC. Encoded protein: CAISESNGPAGTQYF.

This clonotype has just a few counts. The chain recombines TRBV3-1 with TRBJ1-4; 8 bases fit TRBD1. The junction had 7 bases not matched to a gene; V was cut back by 5 bases and J by 8 bases. This CDR3 is built from 14 residues. Germline V gives CDR1 LGHDT, CDR2 YNNKEL (reference sequence). The CDR3 is CASSSGGAGEKLFF. The CDR3 DNA sequence: TGTGCCAGCAGCTCAGGGGGCGCGGGGGAAAAACTGTTTTTT.

This clonotype occurred once. At one boundary the junction diverges from the germline segment, which might be a read error. The chain carries TRBV10-3 and TRBJ2-3, with TRBD1 identical over 8 bases. The germline V gene encodes CDR1 ENHRY and CDR2 SYGVKD. The CDR3 contains 14 residues. This CDR3 is CAISEDRGTGTQYF. In DNA form, the CDR3 reads TGTGCCATCAGTGAGGACAGGGGCACAGGTACGCAGTATTTT.

This clonotype was counted between two and nine times. A much larger clone lies a single base off, so this may be a read error. The V and J genes are TRBV12-3 or TRBV12-4 and TRBJ1-2, with a weak D call TRBD1 (6 bases). V lost 3 bases and J lost 3, with 8 bases in between. This CDR3 is built from 13 residues. The CDR3 loop reads CASSLTGYYGYTF. The CDR3 DNA sequence: TGTGCCAGCAGTTTGACAGGATACTATGGCTACACCTTC.

This clonotype is medium-sized (0.01 to 0.1%). The genes are TRBV4-2 and TRBJ2-7, with TRBD2 matching over 13 bases. This CDR3 contains 15 residues. J lost 6 bases, V lost 5 bases, and 7 bases had no gene match. Germline assignment: CDR1 LGHNA and CDR2 YNFKEQ. CDR3 DNA sequence: TGTGCCAGCAGCTGGGGACTAGCGGGGCCGGCCGAGCAGTACTTC. It codes for CASSWGLAGPAEQYF.

This chain uses TRBV27 with TRBJ1-6; D perhaps matches TRBD1 (5 bases). V gave up 6 bases and J gave up 2 bases, with 11 bases separating them. Germline V gives CDR1 MNHEY, CDR2 SMNVEV (reference sequence). The CDR3 extends over 15 amino acids. The CDR3 DNA sequence: TGTGCCAGCAGGACAGAAGTAGCCTATAATTCACCCCTCCACTTT. Encoded protein: CASRTEVAYNSPLHF.

This clonotype was seen a handful of times. V usage is TRBV15 and J usage is TRBJ2-1; tentative D call: TRBD1 (5 bases). Deletions cut 0 bases from V and 9 bases from J, with 15 bases between. CDR1 LNHNV and CDR2 YYDKDF come from the germline V gene (reference sequence). This CDR3 contains 15 residues. The CDR3 here is CATSRELGTGFEQFF. CDR3 DNA sequence: TGTGCCACCAGCAGAGAACTGGGAACAGGCTTTGAGCAGTTCTTC.

The chain combines TRBV10-3 with TRBJ1-4; 9 bases line up with TRBD1. Germline V lookup: CDR1 ENHRY, CDR2 SYGVKD. The V gene end was trimmed by 11 bases and the J gene end by 5 bases; junction bases not matched to a gene: 9. The CDR3 runs to 14 residues. CDR3 coding DNA: TGTGCCGTCGCGCCCGGGACAGGGAATGAAAAACTGTTTTTT. Translating it yields CAVAPGTGNEKLFF.

This clonotype was detected a few times. The V and J genes are TRBV10-3 and TRBJ1-5, with 8 bases fitting TRBD1. The V and J ends lost 10 bases and 2 bases, in that order; junction bases with no gene match: 10. Germline V gives CDR1 ENHRY, CDR2 SYGVKD. The CDR3 is made up of 15 amino acids. The CDR3 here is CATTSGGGGNQPQHF. The CDR3, as DNA: TGTGCCACTACTTCAGGGGGCGGGGGCAATCAGCCCCAGCATTTT.

This clonotype was picked up many times. V usage is TRBV4-2 and J usage is TRBJ2-7; TRBD1 agrees at 7 bases. There are 15 residues in the CDR3. CDR1 and CDR2 from the germline V gene are LGHNA and YNFKEQ. V was clipped by 1 base and J by 0 bases; unmatched bases: 3. Written as DNA, the CDR3 is TGTGCCAGCAGCCAAGCTAGGGACAGCTCCTACGAGCAGTACTTC. Protein product: CASSQARDSSYEQYF.

This sequence joins TRBV5-6 and TRBJ2-5, with D unclear. CDR1 and CDR2 (germline): SGHDT, YYEEEE. The CDR3 runs to 14 residues. The V and J ends lost 2 bases and 0 bases respectively, with 8 bases between them. The CDR3 loop reads CASSFRFYQETQYF. DNA for the CDR3: TGTGCCAGCAGCTTCAGGTTTTACCAAGAGACCCAGTACTTC.

The rearrangement joins TRBV24-1 to TRBJ2-7, with TRBD2 as a possible D gene (5 bases). Germline assignment: CDR1 KGHDR and CDR2 SFDVKD. Trimming shortened V by 6 bases and J by 4 bases, and 6 bases separated the two germline ends. This CDR3 is 11 amino acids long. DNA of the CDR3: TGTGCCACCAGTTCGGGGTACGAGCAGTACTTC. This translates into CATSSGYEQYF.

The rearrangement links TRBV6-2 or TRBV6-3 to TRBJ2-7, with D unclear. V was pared by 6 bases and J by 6 bases, with 9 bases between. The CDR3 loop spans 11 amino acids. CDR1 and CDR2 (germline): MNHEY, SVGEGT. The CDR3 is CASSHTGEQYF. The CDR3 coding sequence is TGTGCCAGCAGCCACACCGGCGAGCAGTACTTC.

This chain uses TRBV20-1 with TRBJ2-7, with TRBD2 matching over 12 bases. V dropped 3 bases and J dropped 0; count of bases not matched to a gene: 6. Germline values: CDR1 DFQATT, CDR2 SNEGSKA (reference sequence). This CDR3 is 16 amino acids long. Here the CDR3 DNA reads TGCAGTGCTAGGAGGACTAGCGGGAAAAGCTCCTACGAGCAGTACTTC. Amino acid sequence: CSARRTSGKSSYEQYF.

This clonotype turned up a few times. J is TRBJ2-7 and V is TRBV25-1, with TRBD1 as a possible D gene (5 bases). The CDR3 consists of 12 residues. Germline V lookup: CDR1 MGHDK, CDR2 SYGVNS. V gave up 5 bases and J gave up 4 bases, with 9 bases separating them. The CDR3 protein is CASSHQGYEQYF. The CDR3 DNA follows: TGTGCCAGCAGTCATCAGGGATACGAGCAGTACTTC.

The chain uses TRBV12-3 or TRBV12-4 and TRBJ1-1; 7 positions agree with TRBD1. This CDR3 spans 14 amino acids. V shed 7 bases and J 0 bases; nucleotides not matched to a gene: 5. The CDR3 sequence: CASKKTGMNTEAFF. The CDR3 coding sequence is TGTGCCAGCAAAAAGACAGGGATGAACACTGAAGCTTTCTTT.

The chain is built from TRBV29-1 and TRBJ1-2; D gene ambiguous. V lost 4 bases to trimming and J lost 5 bases, with 11 bases between them. Germline loops: CDR1 SQVTM, CDR2 ANQGSEA. The CDR3 sequence is 12 residues long. DNA for the CDR3: TGCAGCGTTGCCTCCGGAATGTATGGCTACACCTTC. Translated: CSVASGMYGYTF.

The chain has TRBV6-5 and TRBJ2-7; 8 bases map to TRBD1. In germline, CDR1 is MNHEY, CDR2 SVGAGI. The CDR3 length is 13 residues. The junction had 6 bases not matched to a gene; V was cut back by 0 bases and J by 11 bases. The CDR3 loop is CASSYSRTGREYF. The CDR3 DNA is TGTGCCAGCAGTTACTCCCGGACAGGGCGTGAGTACTTC.

This clonotype was seen a handful of times. J is TRBJ2-4 and V is TRBV12-3 or TRBV12-4, with 11 bases matching TRBD2. There are 21 residues in the CDR3. The V segment lost 4 bases and the J segment 0 bases; nucleotides outside the gene matches: 17. CDR3 nucleotide sequence: TGTGCCAGCAGTTCGAGGAAATGGGGACTAGCGGAAACTCTAGCCAAAAACATTCAGTACTTC. It yields the protein CASSSRKWGLAETLAKNIQYF.

V and J are TRBV20-1 and TRBJ2-5, with 13 bases lining up with TRBD2. The DNA matches TRBJ2-1 better at its end, which makes the J call doubtful. Per germline, CDR1 DFQATT and CDR2 SNEGSKA (reference sequence). This CDR3 region has 19 residues. CDR3 amino acids: CSAFRTSGGVVGAYNEQFF. The CDR3 DNA reads as TGCAGTGCTTTTAGGACTAGCGGGGGAGTGGTGGGCGCCTACAATGAGCAGTTCTTC.